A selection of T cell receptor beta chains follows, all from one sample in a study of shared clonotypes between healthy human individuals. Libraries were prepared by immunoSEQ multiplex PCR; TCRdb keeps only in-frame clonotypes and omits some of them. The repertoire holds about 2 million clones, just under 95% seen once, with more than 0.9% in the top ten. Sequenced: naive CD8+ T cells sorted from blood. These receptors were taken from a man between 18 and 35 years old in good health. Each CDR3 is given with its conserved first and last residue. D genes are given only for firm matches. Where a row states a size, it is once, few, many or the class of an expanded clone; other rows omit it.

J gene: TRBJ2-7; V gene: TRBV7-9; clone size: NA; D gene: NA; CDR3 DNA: TGTGCCAGCAGCTTACACGTCCCGGGAGCTTTATCAGGGATTTACGAGCAGTACTTC; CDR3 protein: CASSLHVPGALSGIYEQYF
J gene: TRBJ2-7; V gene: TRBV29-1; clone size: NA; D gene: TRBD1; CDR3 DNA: TGCAGCGTCCCGGGACAGGGTTACGAGCAGTACTTC; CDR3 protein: CSVPGQGYEQYF
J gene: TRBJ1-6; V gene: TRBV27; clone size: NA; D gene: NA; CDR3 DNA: TGTGCCAGCAGTCCCTCGGGTGACTATAATTCACCCCTCCACTTT; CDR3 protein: CASSPSGDYNSPLHF
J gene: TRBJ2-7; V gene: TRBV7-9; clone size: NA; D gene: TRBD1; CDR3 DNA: TGTGCCAGCAGCGCCCCCGGGACAGACTACGAGCAGTACTTC; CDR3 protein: CASSAPGTDYEQYF
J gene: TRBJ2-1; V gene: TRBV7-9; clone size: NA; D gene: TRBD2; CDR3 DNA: TGTGCCAGCAGCAGCGGGAGCATCTACAATGAGCAGTTCTTC; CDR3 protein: CASSSGSIYNEQFF
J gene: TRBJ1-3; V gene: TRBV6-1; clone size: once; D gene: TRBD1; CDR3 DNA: TGTGCCAGCGGACAGGGGCCCTCTGGAAACACCATATATTTT; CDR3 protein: CASGQGPSGNTIYF
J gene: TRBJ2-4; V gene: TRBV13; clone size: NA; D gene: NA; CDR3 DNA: TGTGCCAGCAGCTTAAGTTACTACGGTGAGGGAACCAAAAACATTCAGTACTTC; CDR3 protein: CASSLSYYGEGTKNIQYF
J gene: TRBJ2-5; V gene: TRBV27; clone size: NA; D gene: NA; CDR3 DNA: TGTGCCAGCAGTTACCAAGGTGGGGGGCAGACCCAGTACTTC; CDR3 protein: CASSYQGGGQTQYF
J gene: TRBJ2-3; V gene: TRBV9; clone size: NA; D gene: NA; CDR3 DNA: TGTGCCAGCAGCGGCGGGGGCAGAGATACGCAGTATTTT; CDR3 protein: CASSGGGRDTQYF
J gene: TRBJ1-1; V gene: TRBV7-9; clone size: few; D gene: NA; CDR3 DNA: TGTGCCAGCAGCTTAGCGCACACTGAAGCTTTCTTT; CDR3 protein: CASSLAHTEAFF
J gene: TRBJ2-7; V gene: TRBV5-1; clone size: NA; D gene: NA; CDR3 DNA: TGCGCCAGCAGCTTGGGTTTGGGCTACGAGCAGTACTTC; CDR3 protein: CASSLGLGYEQYF
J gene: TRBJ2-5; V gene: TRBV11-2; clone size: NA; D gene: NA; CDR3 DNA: TGTGCCAGCAGCCCCTACCATGCGGAGACCCAGTACTTC; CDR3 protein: CASSPYHAETQYF
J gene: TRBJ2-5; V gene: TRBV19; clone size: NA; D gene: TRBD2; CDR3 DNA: TGTGCCAGTAGCTCGACAGCGGGGGAGACCCAGTACTTC; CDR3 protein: CASSSTAGETQYF
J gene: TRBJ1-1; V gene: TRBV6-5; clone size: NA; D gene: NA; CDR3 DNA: TGTGCCAGCAGTTACGGGGACCCAGAGGGTGAAGCTTTCTTT; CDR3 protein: CASSYGDPEGEAFF
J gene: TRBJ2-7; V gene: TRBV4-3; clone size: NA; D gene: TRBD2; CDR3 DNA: TGCGCCAGCAGCCAAGATCTAGGGCTAGCGGGAGGTGAGCAGTACTTC; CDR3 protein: CASSQDLGLAGGEQYF
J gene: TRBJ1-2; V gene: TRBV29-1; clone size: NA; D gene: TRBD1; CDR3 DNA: TGCAGCGTCCGGACAGGGTACGGCTACACCTTC; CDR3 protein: CSVRTGYGYTF
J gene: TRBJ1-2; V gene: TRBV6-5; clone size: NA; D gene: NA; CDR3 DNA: TGTGCCAGCAGGGGGCAAGGCTATGGCTACACCTTC; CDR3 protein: CASRGQGYGYTF
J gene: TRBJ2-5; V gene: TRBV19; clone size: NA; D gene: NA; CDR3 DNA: TGTGCCAGTAGTATAGGGTGGGGGACGGACCAAGAGACCCAGTACTTC; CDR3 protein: CASSIGWGTDQETQYF
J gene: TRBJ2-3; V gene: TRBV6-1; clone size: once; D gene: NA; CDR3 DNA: TGTGCCAGCAGTGAAGCGGCGGGATGGGCGGATACGCAGTATTTT; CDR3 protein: CASSEAAGWADTQYF
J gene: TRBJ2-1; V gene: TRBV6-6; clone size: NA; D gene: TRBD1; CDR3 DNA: TGTGCCAGCAGTTACGACAGGGTACACAATGAGCAGTTCTTC; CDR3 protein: CASSYDRVHNEQFF
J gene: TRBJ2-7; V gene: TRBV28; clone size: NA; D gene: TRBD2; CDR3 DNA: TGTGCCAGCAGTCAGCTAGCGGGGTCCTACGAGCAGTACTTC; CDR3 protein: CASSQLAGSYEQYF
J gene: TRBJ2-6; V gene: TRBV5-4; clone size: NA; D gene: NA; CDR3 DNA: TGTGCCAGCAGCTTGTACGGGGCCAACGTCCTGACTTTC; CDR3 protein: CASSLYGANVLTF
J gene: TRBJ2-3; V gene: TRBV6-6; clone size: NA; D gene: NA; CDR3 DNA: TGTGCCAGCAGTCCCGTAGATACGCAGTATTTT; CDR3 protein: CASSPVDTQYF
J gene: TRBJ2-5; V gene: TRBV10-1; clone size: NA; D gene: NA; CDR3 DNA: TGCGCCAGCAGTGCGGGTTATGGTAGAGGCGTAGAGACCCAGTACTTC; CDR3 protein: CASSAGYGRGVETQYF
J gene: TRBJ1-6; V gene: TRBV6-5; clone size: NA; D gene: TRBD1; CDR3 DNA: TGTGCCAGCAGGATCGGACAGGCGTCGACTTCACCCCTCCACTTT; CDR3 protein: CASRIGQASTSPLHF
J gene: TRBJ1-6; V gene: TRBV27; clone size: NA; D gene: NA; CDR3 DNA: TGTGCCAGCAGCCAGTCATTCTATAATTCACCCCTCCACTTT; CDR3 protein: CASSQSFYNSPLHF
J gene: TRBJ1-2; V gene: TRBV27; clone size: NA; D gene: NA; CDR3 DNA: TGTGCCAGCAGTTTCTCCGCCCCCGGGGGCTATGGCTACACCTTC; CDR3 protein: CASSFSAPGGYGYTF
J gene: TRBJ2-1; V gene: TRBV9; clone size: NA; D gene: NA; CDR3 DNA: TGTGCCAGCAGCCTCCTCACTAGCAGCAATGAGCAGTTCTTC; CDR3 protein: CASSLLTSSNEQFF
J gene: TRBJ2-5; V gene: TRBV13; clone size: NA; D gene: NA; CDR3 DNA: TGTGCCAGCAGTTCCAGCCCACAGGAGTCGGAGACCCAGTACTTC; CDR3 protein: CASSSSPQESETQYF
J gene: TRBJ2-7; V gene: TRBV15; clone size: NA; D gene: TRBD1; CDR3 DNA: TGTGCCACCCGACAGGGGGCTCAATACGAGCAGTACTTC; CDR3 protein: CATRQGAQYEQYF
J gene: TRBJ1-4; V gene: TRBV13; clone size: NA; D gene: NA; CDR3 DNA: TGTGCCAGCAGCTGGCAGAATAATGAAAAACTGTTTTTT; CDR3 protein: CASSWQNNEKLFF
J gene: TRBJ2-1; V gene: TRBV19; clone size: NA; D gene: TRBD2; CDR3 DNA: TGTGCCACCTCAGGGTGGACTAGCGGGGCGGTTTCCAATGAGCAGTTCTTC; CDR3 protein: CATSGWTSGAVSNEQFF
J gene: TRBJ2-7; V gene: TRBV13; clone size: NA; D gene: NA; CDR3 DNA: TGTGCCAGCAGCTTTGGGGACCTCTACGAGCAGTACTTC; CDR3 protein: CASSFGDLYEQYF
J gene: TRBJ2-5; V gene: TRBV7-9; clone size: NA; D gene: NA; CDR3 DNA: TGTGCCAGCAGCACGCCACCGCCCCGGGGGTCGGAGACCCAGTACTTC; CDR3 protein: CASSTPPPRGSETQYF
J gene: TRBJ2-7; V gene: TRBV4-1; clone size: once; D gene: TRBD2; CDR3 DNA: TGCGCCAGCAGCCAGCTAACTAGCGGGACCTACGAGCAGTACTTC; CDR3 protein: CASSQLTSGTYEQYF
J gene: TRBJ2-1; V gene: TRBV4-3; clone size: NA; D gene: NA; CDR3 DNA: TGCGCCAGCAGCCAAGATATAGAGAGTAAGCAGTTCTTC; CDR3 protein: CASSQDIESKQFF
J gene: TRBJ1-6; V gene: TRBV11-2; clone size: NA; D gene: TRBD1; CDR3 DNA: TGTGCCAGCAGCTTAGATAGTGAGGGGGCAAGGAATTCACCCCTCCACTTT; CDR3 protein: CASSLDSEGARNSPLHF
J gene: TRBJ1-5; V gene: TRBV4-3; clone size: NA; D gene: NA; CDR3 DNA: TGCGCCAGCAGCCAAGACAGGGGTTGGGGTCAGCCCCAGCATTTT; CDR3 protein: CASSQDRGWGQPQHF
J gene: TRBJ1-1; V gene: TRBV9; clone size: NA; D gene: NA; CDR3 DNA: TGTGCCAGCAGCGTAGCTGCGAACACTGAAGCTTTCTTT; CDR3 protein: CASSVAANTEAFF
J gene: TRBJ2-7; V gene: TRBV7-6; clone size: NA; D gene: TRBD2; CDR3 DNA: TGTGCCAGCAGCGGGGAGGGACTCGAGCAGTACTTC; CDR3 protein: CASSGEGLEQYF
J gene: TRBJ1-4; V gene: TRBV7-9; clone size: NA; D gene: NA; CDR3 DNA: TGTGCCAGCAGCCGGGATGCAGGGCATGAAAAACTGTTTTTT; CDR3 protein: CASSRDAGHEKLFF
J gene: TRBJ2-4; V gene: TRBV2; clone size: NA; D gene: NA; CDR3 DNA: TGTGCCAGCAGTGAAACGGGACACAGATCCGGGAACATTCAGTACTTC; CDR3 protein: CASSETGHRSGNIQYF
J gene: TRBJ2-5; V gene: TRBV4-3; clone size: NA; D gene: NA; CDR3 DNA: TGCGCCAGCCGTCCCCCGGCGGGATTTGAGACCCAGTACTTC; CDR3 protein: CASRPPAGFETQYF
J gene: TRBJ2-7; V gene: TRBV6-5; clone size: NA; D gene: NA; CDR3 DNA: TGTGCCAGCAGTTATGCGACAGCCCCCTACGAGCAGTACTTC; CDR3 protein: CASSYATAPYEQYF
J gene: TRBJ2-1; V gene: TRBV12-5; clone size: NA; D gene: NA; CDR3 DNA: TGTGCTAGTGGTTTAGGGCAGGGAGGAGGATCCTACAATGAGCAGTTCTTC; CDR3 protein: CASGLGQGGGSYNEQFF
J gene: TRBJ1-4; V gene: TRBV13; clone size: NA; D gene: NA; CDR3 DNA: TGTGCCAGCAGCTTAGGGACAGCCGGTGAAAAACTGTTTTTT; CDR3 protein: CASSLGTAGEKLFF
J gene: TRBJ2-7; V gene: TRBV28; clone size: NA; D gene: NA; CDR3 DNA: TGTGCCAGCAGTTTAGGGGGGGAGCAGTACTTC; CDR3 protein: CASSLGGEQYF
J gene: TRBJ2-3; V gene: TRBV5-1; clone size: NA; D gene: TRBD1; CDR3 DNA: TGCGCCAGCAGGGACACAGGGGAAGATACGCAGTATTTT; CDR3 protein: CASRDTGEDTQYF
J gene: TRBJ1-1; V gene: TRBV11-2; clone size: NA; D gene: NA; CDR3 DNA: TGTGCCAGCAGCTCCGGTCTTAGGACGGTGAACACTGAAGCTTTCTTT; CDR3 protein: CASSSGLRTVNTEAFF
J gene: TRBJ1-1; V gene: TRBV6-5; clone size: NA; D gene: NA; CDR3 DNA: TGTGCCAGCAGTTATCTGCGGGGGGGTGAAGCTTTCTTT; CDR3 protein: CASSYLRGGEAFF
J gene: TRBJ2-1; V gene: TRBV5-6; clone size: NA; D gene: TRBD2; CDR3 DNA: TGTGCCAGCAGCCCGGGACTAGCGGGGTACAATGAGCAGTTCTTC; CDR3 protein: CASSPGLAGYNEQFF
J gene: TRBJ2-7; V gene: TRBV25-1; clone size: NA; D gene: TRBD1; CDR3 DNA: TGTGCCAGCAGTGAATCCGGACAGGGGGCCTACGAGCAGTACTTC; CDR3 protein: CASSESGQGAYEQYF